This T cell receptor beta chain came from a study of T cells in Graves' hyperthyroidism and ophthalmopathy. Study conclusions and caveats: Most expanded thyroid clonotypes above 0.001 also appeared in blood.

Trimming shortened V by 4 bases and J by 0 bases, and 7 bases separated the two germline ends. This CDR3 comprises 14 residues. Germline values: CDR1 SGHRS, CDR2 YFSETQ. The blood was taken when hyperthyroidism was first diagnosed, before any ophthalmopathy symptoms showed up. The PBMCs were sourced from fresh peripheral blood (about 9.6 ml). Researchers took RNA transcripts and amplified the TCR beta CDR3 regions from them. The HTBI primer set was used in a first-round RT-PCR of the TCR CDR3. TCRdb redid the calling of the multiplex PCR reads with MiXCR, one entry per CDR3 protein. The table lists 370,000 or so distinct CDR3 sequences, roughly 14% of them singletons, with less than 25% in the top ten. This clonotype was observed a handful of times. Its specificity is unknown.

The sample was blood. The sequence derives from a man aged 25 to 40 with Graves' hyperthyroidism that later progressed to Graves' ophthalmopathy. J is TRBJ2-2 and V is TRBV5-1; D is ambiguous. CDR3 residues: CASSRSANTGELFF. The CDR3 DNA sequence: TGCGCCAGCAGCCGGTCCGCGAACACCGGGGAGCTGTTTTTT.